This TCR beta chain was sequenced during a study of technical replicates of blood from a few donors. Only one count was recorded for this clone. The repertoire was sequenced with immunoSEQ multiplex PCR; TCRdb's copy has only in-frame clones and lacks some. The sample holds approximately 75,000 clones, 95% to 98% seen once. This clonotype was obtained from a human donor in good health. Sequencing used T cells isolated from PBMCs.

The CDR3 region is CASSSDTSYEQYF. DNA for the CDR3: TGCGCCAGCAGCTCTGACACTTCCTACGAGCAGTACTTC. The V gene is TRBV5-1, the J gene TRBJ2-7; D gene ambiguous. The CDR3 is 13 amino acids. Trimming shortened V by 3 bases and J by 1 base, and 8 bases separated the two germline ends. The germline CDR1 and CDR2 sequences are SGHRS and YFSETQ.